The clone carrying this T cell receptor beta chain is classed as medium-sized (0.01 to 0.1%). The antigen is unknown. The data were obtained in a study of chemoradiotherapy in HPV16-positive cancers. Broader study findings: Non-HPV-specific T cells did not expand in tumors during treatment, whereas candidate HPV-specific clones and E7-related motifs did. Better recurrence-free survival went with HPV-responsive T-cell expansion in HPV16-positive patients.

Profiling relied on immunoSEQ multiplex PCR, and the TCRdb table lists in-frame clones only, not all of them. The sample records about 53,000 clones, around nine tenths being singletons. The material sequenced was blood, taken from a patient who underwent chemoradiotherapy. The receptor comes from a human donor with HPV-associated anogenital cancer.

This chain's CDR3 is CASSEAGGVGNQPQHF. In DNA form, the CDR3 reads TGTGCCAGCAGTGAAGCGGGAGGGGTGGGCAATCAGCCCCAGCATTTT. The rearrangement links TRBV6-1 to TRBJ1-5, with D perhaps TRBD1 (5 bases). Germline V gene lookup returns CDR1 MNHNS and CDR2 SASEGT. The ends were cut back, 0 bases at V and 2 bases at J, with 11 bases in the middle. This CDR3 has 16 residues.